A selection of T cell receptor beta chains follows, all from one sample in a study of T cells after yellow fever vaccination. TCRdb re-called the 5' RACE reads through MiXCR, storing one row per CDR3 protein. The sample gives 340,000 or so distinct CDR3 sequences, approximately 12% of which show up once; 3% to 4% is in the top ten. Sequenced here: CD4+ T cells sorted from PBMCs, sampled 15 days after the yellow fever booster vaccination. The receptor source for this set is a man aged 18 to 29 who received the YFV17D yellow fever vaccine. Both conserved end residues are part of each CDR3. The D gene is left open where the match is weak. A row's size may be missing; if present it is once, few, many or a size class.

TGTGCCAGCAGCTACACCCGACAGGGGGCGAGGGCTTTCTTT,CASSYTRQGARAFF,TRBJ1-1,TRBD1,14,few,TRBV7-2
TGTGCCAGCAGCTTAGGGACAGGGCTTGTTAGGCGCTCCTACGAGCAGTACTTC,CASSLGTGLVRRSYEQYF,TRBJ2-7,TRBD1,18,-,TRBV7-2
TGTGCCATCAGTGATGTAGCGGGAGGCAATGAGCAGTTCTTC,CAISDVAGGNEQFF,TRBJ2-1,TRBD2,14,-,TRBV10-3
TGTGCCAGCTCACCCGAACGCCCCGGCTCGGGGCAGCCCCAGCATTTT,CASSPERPGSGQPQHF,TRBJ1-5,-,16,few,TRBV18
TGTGCCAGCAGTTACTCTTGGGGGGCGCTTAATGAGCAGTTCTTC,CASSYSWGALNEQFF,TRBJ2-1,-,15,few,TRBV6-5
TGCAGTGCTCCACCCCAGGCAGGGGAGGGCTACACCTTC,CSAPPQAGEGYTF,TRBJ1-2,-,13,many,TRBV20-1
TGTGCCAGCAGCTCTATGCGGATACTACAAAGGGGGAGGACAGATACGCAGTATTTT,CASSSMRILQRGRTDTQYF,TRBJ2-3,-,19,-,TRBV11-2
TGCGCCAGCAGCTCCCCGGGGACATCCGGAAACACCATATATTTT,CASSSPGTSGNTIYF,TRBJ1-3,-,15,few,TRBV4-1
TGTGCCATCAGCCCACCTCGGGACACCGGGGAGCTGTTTTTT,CAISPPRDTGELFF,TRBJ2-2,-,14,few,TRBV10-3
TGCAGTGCTAGATCGGGAACCGGGAGGGCACCCCTCCACTTT,CSARSGTGRAPLHF,TRBJ1-6,-,14,few,TRBV20-1
TGTGCCAGCAGTCGCCCCGGGACAGGGGAGTATGGCTACACCTTC,CASSRPGTGEYGYTF,TRBJ1-2,TRBD1,15,few,TRBV12-3/TRBV12-4
TGCGCCAGCAGCGCGTTTTGGGGCAGCAATCAGCCCCAGCATTTT,CASSAFWGSNQPQHF,TRBJ1-5,-,15,many,TRBV5-1
TGTGCCAGCAGCTCCACCTTAGCCACTGAAGCTTTCTTT,CASSSTLATEAFF,TRBJ1-1,-,13,-,TRBV11-1
TGTGCCAGCAGCTTCCCCCCGCGGGGCTCTGGGGCCAACGTCCTGACTTTC,CASSFPPRGSGANVLTF,TRBJ2-6,-,17,few,TRBV14
TGTGCCAACCCCCGGCCCCAAGAGACCCAGTACTTC,CANPRPQETQYF,TRBJ2-5,-,12,many,TRBV7-3
TGCGCCAGCAGCCAGCCCAGGGGGCAGAACACTGAAGCTTTCTTT,CASSQPRGQNTEAFF,TRBJ1-1,TRBD1,15,few,TRBV4-1
TGTGCCAGCAGCCTGCAGGGTAATCGTGCAGATACGCAGTATTTT,CASSLQGNRADTQYF,TRBJ2-3,-,15,few,TRBV6-5
TGTGCCAGCAATTTCGGCCAAAGCACAGATACGCAGTATTTT,CASNFGQSTDTQYF,TRBJ2-3,-,14,few,TRBV4-2
TGCAGCGACCTGGGGACAGATCTTTCACCCCTCCACTTT,CSDLGTDLSPLHF,TRBJ1-6,TRBD1,13,few,TRBV29-1
TGTGCCAGCAGCTTAACCCAGAGGAACACTGAAGCTTTCTTT,CASSLTQRNTEAFF,TRBJ1-1,-,14,-,TRBV7-9
TGTGCCACCAGCAGGGGTAGAACTAGCGAGGGGTCTTCGCAGTATTTT,CATSRGRTSEGSSQYF,TRBJ2-3,TRBD2,16,-,TRBV15
TGTGCCAGCAGACCCTTGGGTTCAGATACGCAGTATTTT,CASRPLGSDTQYF,TRBJ2-3,-,13,-,TRBV7-2
TGTGCCAGCAGCGGCCCTAGCGTAGATACGCAGTATTTT,CASSGPSVDTQYF,TRBJ2-3,-,13,few,TRBV9
TGCGCCAGCAGTGACTACAGGGCGCGCTCCTACAATGAGCAGTTCTTC,CASSDYRARSYNEQFF,TRBJ2-1,-,16,many,TRBV4-3
TGTGCCTGGAGTGGAGGGGCGCGGGTTGTGGAGACCCAGTACTTC,CAWSGGARVVETQYF,TRBJ2-5,-,15,-,TRBV30
TGTGCCAGCAGTCCCGGGACAGGGGGCTGGGAGCAGTACTTC,CASSPGTGGWEQYF,TRBJ2-7,TRBD1,14,-,TRBV11-1
TGTGCCACCAGCAGAGATTCCCTGGACACTGAAGCTTTCTTT,CATSRDSLDTEAFF,TRBJ1-1,-,14,-,TRBV15
TGTGCCAGCAGTCCCGGGACAGGGGGCATAGAGACCCAGTACTTC,CASSPGTGGIETQYF,TRBJ2-5,TRBD1,15,few,TRBV27
TGTGCCAGCAGTCCAACGTCAGGGGTTGGGCAGCCCCAGCATTTT,CASSPTSGVGQPQHF,TRBJ1-5,-,15,-,TRBV27
TGTGCCAGCAGCGTAACTAGCACAGATACGCAGTATTTT,CASSVTSTDTQYF,TRBJ2-3,-,13,many,TRBV9
TGTGCCAGCAGCCAAAATCCACGCTCTGGAAACACCATATATTTT,CASSQNPRSGNTIYF,TRBJ1-3,-,15,few,TRBV6-5
TGTGCCAGCAGCCTACTAGCGGAATACGAGCAGTACTTC,CASSLLAEYEQYF,TRBJ2-7,TRBD2,13,few,TRBV7-2
TGTGCCAGCAGCTTAGCCCGCGGGGGGTGGAATGAGCAGTTCTTC,CASSLARGGWNEQFF,TRBJ2-1,TRBD2,15,-,TRBV11-2
TGTGCCAGCAGCTACAGAAATTGGCAGATCAACTATGGCTACACCTTC,CASSYRNWQINYGYTF,TRBJ1-2,-,16,few,TRBV7-2
TGTGCCACCAGCAGAGAAGGGGGTCCCACAGATACGCAGTATTTT,CATSREGGPTDTQYF,TRBJ2-3,-,15,few,TRBV15
TGTGCCAGCAGTTCCTTAGCGGGGGGGCCGTACGAGCAGTACTTC,CASSSLAGGPYEQYF,TRBJ2-7,TRBD2,15,few,TRBV6-5
TGTGCCAGCAGCCTTGTTGGGCTGCCTAACACTGAAGCTTTCTTT,CASSLVGLPNTEAFF,TRBJ1-1,-,15,many,TRBV5-5
TGTGCCAGCAGCTTTTTTAGACTGCGAGGGGGCGCGGGACACAGGGGAGAGACCCAGTACTTC,CASSFFRLRGGAGHRGETQYF,TRBJ2-5,-,21,-,TRBV7-9
TGTGCCAGCAGAGCAGGACAGGGGTCGGGTGAACTGTTTTTT,CASRAGQGSGELFF,TRBJ1-4,TRBD1,14,many,TRBV27
TGCGCCAGCAGCGGAACAGGGGGGCAAGAGACCCAGTACTTC,CASSGTGGQETQYF,TRBJ2-5,TRBD1,14,few,TRBV5-1
TGTGCCAGCAGCCAAGATACGCAGGGTTTTCAGCCCCAGCATTTT,CASSQDTQGFQPQHF,TRBJ1-5,-,15,many,TRBV3-1
TGTGCCAGCAGCTTAGAAATGATCGGGGAGCTGTTTTTT,CASSLEMIGELFF,TRBJ2-2,-,13,-,TRBV7-2
TGTGCCAGCAGCGCCGGGACAGGGGAAAAACTGTTTTTT,CASSAGTGEKLFF,TRBJ1-4,TRBD1,13,few,TRBV9
TGCAGTGCTAGTATAGGGGAGGGGAAGACCCAGTACTTC,CSASIGEGKTQYF,TRBJ2-5,TRBD2,13,many,TRBV20-1